Reported below is one TCR beta chain. Its specificity is unknown. The data derive from a study of T cell responses to AZD1222 COVID-19 vaccine. Study results and caveats: Among AZD1222 vaccinees, only six or seven were seropositive at baseline.

In germline, CDR1 is SGDLS, CDR2 YYNGEE. The ends lost 4 bases at V and 7 bases at J; junction bases unmatched: 10. CDR3 size: 16 residues. Using immunoSEQ multiplex PCR, the repertoire was profiled, and TCRdb retains in-frame clones only, with some absent. The sample records roughly 99,000 clones, about nine tenths being singletons. The source is an adult who received the AZD1222 COVID-19 vaccine. The sequencing used peripheral blood, collected 28 days after the second AZD1222 dose. The chain couples TRBV9 to TRBJ2-1, with 11 bases fitting TRBD2. CDR3 sequence reads: CASSLIAGGLTNEQFF. CDR3 in DNA: TGTGCCAGCAGCTTAATAGCGGGAGGGTTAACTAATGAGCAGTTCTTC.